A selection of T cell receptor beta chains follows, all from one sample in a study of T cell repertoires in cytomegalovirus infection. TCRdb fed the reads into MiXCR, producing one record per CDR3 protein. The table includes 450,000 to 600,000 distinct CDR3 sequences, 11% detected once. The specimen was PBMCs. These receptors originate from a human donor in good health (CMV status not recorded). Some clones in this sample may be carry-over from other donors' samples. The CDR3 runs from the conserved cysteine through the conserved F or W. The order of the fields is clone size, V gene, D gene, J gene, CDR3 DNA, CDR3 protein. D genes are given only for firm matches. Clone size is not always given. Where it is, it says once, few, many or a class for expanded clones.

many	TRBV28	TRBD2	TRBJ2-3	TGTGCCAGCATCCCTAGCCTAGCGGCCGGCACAGATACGCAGTATTTT	CASIPSLAAGTDTQYF
many	TRBV11-1	TRBD2	TRBJ2-5	TGTGCCAGCAGCTTAGAAGCGGGGCGAGCGGGGGTGCCCCGGACCCAGTACTTC	CASSLEAGRAGVPRTQYF
-	TRBV28	-	TRBJ1-1	TGTGCCAGCAGTTTAAAGGCCCTGAAAGCTTTCTTT	CASSLKALKAFF
few	TRBV20-1	TRBD1	TRBJ1-2	TGCAGTGCTAGGGGAGGACAGGCCCCTCTTGGCTACACCTTC	CSARGGQAPLGYTF
many	TRBV7-9	-	TRBJ2-5	TGTGCCAGCAGCGAAAAGGGAGGAACGGTCCAGTACTTC	CASSEKGGTVQYF
many	TRBV5-1	-	TRBJ2-7	TGCGCCAGCAGGCCCGGGACGCCTAACGAGCAGTACTTC	CASRPGTPNEQYF
many	TRBV11-2	-	TRBJ2-3	TGTGCCAGCAGCAAAACGTTATCTTCGGCGGAAAGGACCCTAGATACGCAGTATTTT	CASSKTLSSAERTLDTQYF
many	TRBV2	-	TRBJ2-4	TGTGCCAGCAGTGAATCCGTCTCCGGTCACAAAAACATTCAGTACTTC	CASSESVSGHKNIQYF
few	TRBV12-3/TRBV12-4	-	TRBJ1-2	TGTGCCAGCAGTTTGATCTATGGCTACACCTTC	CASSLIYGYTF
many	TRBV7-6	-	TRBJ2-7	TGTGCCAGCAGCCCCGAAGGGGGGGCCTCCTACGAGCAGTACTTC	CASSPEGGASYEQYF
many	TRBV7-9	TRBD2	TRBJ2-3	TGTGCCAGCAGGAGGACTAGCGGGATGGATACGCAGTATTTT	CASRRTSGMDTQYF
-	TRBV23-1	-	TRBJ1-2	TGCGCCAGCAGTCATCAATCGGGGCAGAGAGACCGAGGCTACACCTTC	CASSHQSGQRDRGYTF
many	TRBV11-2	TRBD1	TRBJ1-2	TGTGCCAGCAGCCCCTCGACAGGGCCGCTTTTCAGCTACACCTTC	CASSPSTGPLFSYTF
many	TRBV12-3/TRBV12-4	TRBD2	TRBJ2-7	TGTGCCAGCAGTACCTCTAGCGGGAGGAACGAGCAGTACTTC	CASSTSSGRNEQYF
-	TRBV12-3/TRBV12-4	TRBD1	TRBJ1-1	TGTGCCAGCAGTCGGAGGACAGGGGGATCTGTCACTGAAGCTTTCTTT	CASSRRTGGSVTEAFF
-	TRBV5-4	-	TRBJ2-7	TGTGCCAGCAGCCGTGGGCGGGAGCAGTACTTC	CASSRGREQYF
many	TRBV6-1	-	TRBJ2-7	TGTGCCAGCAGACCCCTGGACCGACCCTACGAGCAGTACTTC	CASRPLDRPYEQYF
many	TRBV11-2	-	TRBJ1-5	TGTGCCAGCAGCTCAGGGCCCCGTAAGCCCCAGCATTTT	CASSSGPRKPQHF
-	TRBV7-6	TRBD2	TRBJ2-4	TGTGCCAGCAGCGGTCACCTAGGGAGGGTCAAAAACATTCAGTACTTC	CASSGHLGRVKNIQYF
many	TRBV11-1	-	TRBJ2-6	TGTGCCAGCAGCTTTGGGGGGACCTACTCTGGGGCCAACGTCCTGACTTTC	CASSFGGTYSGANVLTF
few	TRBV18	-	TRBJ1-1	TGTGCCAGCTCACCGGGGTCACCTGAGAACACTGAAGCTTTCTTT	CASSPGSPENTEAFF
many	TRBV7-2	-	TRBJ2-7	TGTGCCAGCAGCTCACAGCAGGGTTGGTACGAGCAGTACTTC	CASSSQQGWYEQYF
many	TRBV7-2	TRBD1	TRBJ1-1	TGTGCCAGCAGCCCGGACAGGGTTGGGGCTTTCTTT	CASSPDRVGAFF
-	TRBV20-1	TRBD1	TRBJ1-1	TGCAGTGCTAGGGATGGACAGGGGGAGCGCGGAGCTTTCTTT	CSARDGQGERGAFF
-	TRBV20-1	-	TRBJ1-2	TGCAGTGCTAAAAACAGGGGCTACACCTTC	CSAKNRGYTF
many	TRBV29-1	-	TRBJ1-1	TGCAGCGTTGAAGATCGAGGAGGGTGGAGGAACACTGAAGCTTTCTTT	CSVEDRGGWRNTEAFF
many	TRBV6-8	-	TRBJ2-7	TGTGCCAGCAGTTACTCAGGTAAAAACATCCTCTACGAGCAGTACTTC	CASSYSGKNILYEQYF
many	TRBV19	-	TRBJ2-2	TGTGCCAGTAGGATCCTACAGGGAACCGGGGAGCTGTTTTTT	CASRILQGTGELFF
-	TRBV5-4	TRBD2	TRBJ2-2	TGTGCCAGCAGCCTAGGGCTAGCGGAAACGAACACCGGGGAGCTGTTTTTT	CASSLGLAETNTGELFF
many	TRBV12-3/TRBV12-4	TRBD2	TRBJ2-1	TGTGCCAGCAGAGCACGGACTAGCGGGGCAACCTACAATGAGCAGTTCTTC	CASRARTSGATYNEQFF
many	TRBV27	-	TRBJ2-2	TGTGCCAGCAGTTTAACCCAGCGGAACACCGGGGAGCTGTTTTTT	CASSLTQRNTGELFF
-	TRBV5-1	TRBD1	TRBJ2-2	TGCGCCAGCCTTCCGGGACAGGGCCTGGAGCTGTTTTTT	CASLPGQGLELFF
many	TRBV12-3/TRBV12-4	-	TRBJ1-5	TGTGCCAGCAGTTTAGTTGCGTATCAGCCCCAGCATTTT	CASSLVAYQPQHF
many	TRBV7-3	-	TRBJ2-1	TGTGCCAGCAGCCAGAGCGCCTCCTACAATGAGCAGTTCTTC	CASSQSASYNEQFF
few	TRBV28	-	TRBJ2-1	TGTGCCACCCAGTTTGAGAAGCGATCAGAAAATGAGCAGTTCTTC	CATQFEKRSENEQFF
many	TRBV30	-	TRBJ2-7	TGTGCCTGGAGTCCATTCACCGTCTCCTACGAGCAGTACTTC	CAWSPFTVSYEQYF
many	TRBV14	TRBD1	TRBJ2-7	TGTGCCAGCAGCCCGGTCGGAGGACAGGGCACCTACGAGCAGTACTTC	CASSPVGGQGTYEQYF
many	TRBV27	-	TRBJ2-1	TGTGCCAGCAGTCGACAGGAATACAATGAGCAGTTCTTC	CASSRQEYNEQFF
many	TRBV6-1	-	TRBJ2-7	TGTGCCAGCAGTGGCCTCTACGAGCAGTACTTC	CASSGLYEQYF
many	TRBV9	-	TRBJ2-3	TGTGCCAGCAGCGAAACCGGGACTAGCACAGATACGCAGTATTTT	CASSETGTSTDTQYF
many	TRBV14	TRBD2	TRBJ2-1	TGTGCCAGCAGCCAAGAGCTAGCGGGAGGGCCAGATGAGCAGTTCTTC	CASSQELAGGPDEQFF
few	TRBV5-4	TRBD1	TRBJ2-1	TGTGCCAGCAGCCCCTTCACAGGGGGTAGTCACAATGAGCAGTTCTTC	CASSPFTGGSHNEQFF
-	TRBV6-6	-	TRBJ1-6	TGTGCCAGCACCCAACCCGGGACAACCAGTTCACCCCTCCACTTT	CASTQPGTTSSPLHF
-	TRBV6-5	-	TRBJ2-1	TGTGCCAGCAGTAGGGGTAATGAGCGGTTCTTC	CASSRGNERFF
-	TRBV29-1	TRBD1	TRBJ2-5	TGCAGCTCTTGGACAGGGATAGGGGAGACCCAGTACTTC	CSSWTGIGETQYF
few	TRBV12-3/TRBV12-4	-	TRBJ2-2	TGTGCCAGCAGTTCGTCGGCCGGGGAGCTGTTTTTT	CASSSSAGELFF
few	TRBV10-2	TRBD2	TRBJ2-5	TGCGCCAGCATTGACCTAGCGGGAGACCCCAATCGTGAAGAGACCCAGTACTTC	CASIDLAGDPNREETQYF
many	TRBV19	-	TRBJ1-1	TGTGCCAGTATTTCCGGGGCTCTGAACACTGAAGCTTTCTTT	CASISGALNTEAFF
many	TRBV5-1	-	TRBJ1-4	TGCGCCAGCAGCTTGTCTGTCGGGGATGAAAAACTGTTTTTT	CASSLSVGDEKLFF
many	TRBV18	-	TRBJ1-1	TGTGCCAGCTCACCACAGGGGGGGCAGAACACTGAAGCTTTCTTT	CASSPQGGQNTEAFF
many	TRBV6-5	TRBD2	TRBJ2-2	TGTGCCAGCATGCGCGGGGGGGGGAACACCGGGGAGCTGTTTTTT	CASMRGGGNTGELFF
many	TRBV14	-	TRBJ2-7	TGTGCCAGCAGCCAATCTACCAGCGGCGCCTACGAGCAGTACTTC	CASSQSTSGAYEQYF
-	TRBV4-1	TRBD2	TRBJ2-1	TGCGCCAGCAGCCACCCGGGGGGGGGCAGGTACAATGAGCAGTTCTTC	CASSHPGGGRYNEQFF
many	TRBV11-3	TRBD1	TRBJ2-1	TGTGCCAGCAGCTTCGGGGACAGGGGCTACAATGAGCAGTTCTTC	CASSFGDRGYNEQFF